These 8 T cell receptor beta chains share one sample of origin, sequenced in a study of T cell repertoires in cytomegalovirus infection. TCRdb ran MiXCR on the reads and lists one entry per CDR3 protein. The sample lists around 140,000 distinct CDR3 sequences, about 6.1% occurring once. Sequencing was done on a sample of PBMCs. Receptors originate from a human donor in good health (CMV status not recorded). Some clones in this sample may be carry-over from other donors' samples.

This clonotype was observed at least ten times. This chain uses TRBV20-1 with TRBJ1-2, with D perhaps TRBD1 (6 bases). V was cut by 3 bases and J by 1 base, with 12 bases left in between. The CDR3 consists of 14 residues. The germline V gene has CDR1 DFQATT and CDR2 SNEGSKA (reference sequence). Written as DNA, the CDR3 is TGCAGTGCTAGGGGGGACACGGTTAACTATGGCTACACCTTC. The encoded protein is CSARGDTVNYGYTF.

The table lists this clonotype with many counts. This chain joins TRBV11-2 and TRBJ1-1, with D unclear. The germline V and J ends were trimmed by 5 bases and 2 bases, with 12 bases remaining between them. The CDR3 sequence is 14 residues long. Germline CDR1 and CDR2: SGHAT and FQNNGV. The CDR3 nucleotides read TGTGCCAGCAGCCCAAGGCTCGGTAACACTGAAGCTTTCTTT. This gives the protein CASSPRLGNTEAFF.

This clonotype has ten or more counts. The rearrangement links TRBV7-6 to TRBJ2-3, with D maybe TRBD2 (5 bases). CDR3 size: 17 residues. Trimming left V 3 bases short and J 4 bases short, with 20 bases between. CDR1 is SGHVS and CDR2 is FNYEAQ in the germline V gene. The CDR3 sequence: CASSFMASSPGADTQYF. CDR3 nucleotides: TGTGCCAGCAGCTTTATGGCTTCGTCGCCCGGGGCAGATACGCAGTATTTT.

This clonotype occurred many times. The chain is built from TRBV10-3 and TRBJ1-6; no definite D call. V lost 3 bases, J lost 5 bases, and 14 bases lay in between. This CDR3 contains 16 residues. Germline CDR1 is ENHRY and CDR2 is SYGVKD. As DNA, the CDR3 is TGTGCCATCAGTGACAGGTCAACCGATAATAATTCACCCCTCCACTTT. This translates into CAISDRSTDNNSPLHF.

This clonotype was recorded many times. V usage is TRBV5-6 and J usage is TRBJ1-1; no firm D call. The V end lost 2 bases, the J end lost 2 bases, and 4 bases lay between the germline ends. The germline gives CDR1 SGHDT, CDR2 YYEEEE. The CDR3 spans 12 residues. This chain's CDR3 is CASSFFNTEAFF. The CDR3 DNA sequence: TGTGCCAGCAGCTTTTTTAACACTGAAGCTTTCTTT.

This clonotype was seen many times. The chain links TRBV7-2 to TRBJ2-2; D not resolved. Trimming left V 5 bases short and J 7 bases short, with 11 bases between. The CDR3 has 13 amino acids. Germline values: CDR1 SGHTA, CDR2 FQGNSA. The CDR3 reads CASSPRKDGELFF. The CDR3 DNA sequence: TGTGCCAGCAGCCCCCGGAAGGACGGGGAGCTGTTTTTT.

A word on this clonotype: This may come from a read error, since a much larger clone is one base off. The V call is TRBV6-2 or TRBV6-3, the J call TRBJ2-7, with 7 bases fitting TRBD2. V was clipped by 2 bases and J by 4 bases; unmatched bases: 8. The CDR3 is 15 residues long. Germline V lookup: CDR1 MNHEY, CDR2 SVGEGT. The CDR3 bases are TGTGCCAGCAGTTACGCCCGGGGGGTCTTTTACGAGCAGTACTTC. It specifies CASSYARGVFYEQYF.

This clonotype was seen ten or more times. The rearrangement uses TRBV14 and TRBJ2-1, with 7 bases lining up with TRBD1. V gave up 0 bases and J gave up 4 bases; unmatched junction bases: 12. Germline CDR1 is SGHDN and CDR2 is FVKESK. This CDR3 spans 18 amino acids. The CDR3: CASSQDFHRDRLYNEQFF. The CDR3 DNA is TGTGCCAGCAGCCAAGATTTCCACCGGGACAGACTATACAATGAGCAGTTCTTC.